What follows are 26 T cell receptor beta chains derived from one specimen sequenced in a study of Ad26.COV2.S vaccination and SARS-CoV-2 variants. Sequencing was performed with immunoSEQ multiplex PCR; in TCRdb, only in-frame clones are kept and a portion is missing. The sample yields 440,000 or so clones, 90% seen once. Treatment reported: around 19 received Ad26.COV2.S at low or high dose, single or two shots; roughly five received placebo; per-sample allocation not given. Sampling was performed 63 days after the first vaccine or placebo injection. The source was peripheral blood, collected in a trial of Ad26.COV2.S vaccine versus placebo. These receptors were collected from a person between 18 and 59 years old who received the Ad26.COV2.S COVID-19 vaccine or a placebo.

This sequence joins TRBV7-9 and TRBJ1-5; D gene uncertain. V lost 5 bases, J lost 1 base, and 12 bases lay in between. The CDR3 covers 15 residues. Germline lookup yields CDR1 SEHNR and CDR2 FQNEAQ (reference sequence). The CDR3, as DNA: TGTGCCAGCAGCCCTCCCGGGTGGAGCAATCAGCCCCAGCATTTT. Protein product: CASSPPGWSNQPQHF.

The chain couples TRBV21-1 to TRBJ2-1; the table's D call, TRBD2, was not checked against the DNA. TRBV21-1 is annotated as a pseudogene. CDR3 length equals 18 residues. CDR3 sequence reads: CASSNVLLPCESFNEQFF. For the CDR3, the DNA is TGTGCCAGCAGCAATGTCCTGCTACCGTGTGAAAGTTTCAATGAGCAGTTCTTC.

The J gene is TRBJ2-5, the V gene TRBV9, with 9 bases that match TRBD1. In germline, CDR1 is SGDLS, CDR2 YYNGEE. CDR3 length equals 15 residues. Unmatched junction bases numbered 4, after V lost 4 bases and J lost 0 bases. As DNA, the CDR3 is TGTGCCAGCAGCTCAGGGACAGGGCACCAAGAGACCCAGTACTTC. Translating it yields CASSSGTGHQETQYF.

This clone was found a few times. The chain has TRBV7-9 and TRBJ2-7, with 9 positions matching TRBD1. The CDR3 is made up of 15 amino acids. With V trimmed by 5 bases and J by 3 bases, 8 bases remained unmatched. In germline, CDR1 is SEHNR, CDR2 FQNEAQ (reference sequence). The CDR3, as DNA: TGTGCCAGCAGCCCGAGTGGGGACAGGGACTACGAGCAGTACTTC. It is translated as CASSPSGDRDYEQYF.

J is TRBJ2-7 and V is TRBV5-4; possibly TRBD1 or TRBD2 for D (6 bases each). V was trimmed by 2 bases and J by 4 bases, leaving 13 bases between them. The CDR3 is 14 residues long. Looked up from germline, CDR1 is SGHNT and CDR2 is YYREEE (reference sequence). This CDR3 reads CASSLGGFLYEQYF. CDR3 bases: TGTGCCAGCAGCTTAGGGGGGTTTTTATACGAGCAGTACTTC.

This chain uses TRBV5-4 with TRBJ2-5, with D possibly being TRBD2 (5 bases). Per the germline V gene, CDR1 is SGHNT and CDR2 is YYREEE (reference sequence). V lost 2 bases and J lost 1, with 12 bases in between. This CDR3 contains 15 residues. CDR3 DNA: TGTGCCAGCAGCTTAGGCGTAGCGCTCCAAGAGACCCAGTACTTC. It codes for CASSLGVALQETQYF. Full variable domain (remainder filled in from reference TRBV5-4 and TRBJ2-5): ETGVTQSPTHLIKTRGQQVTLRCSSQSGHNTVSWYQQALGQGPQFIFQYYREEENGRGNFPPRFSGLQFPNYSSELNVNALELDDSALYLCASSLGVALQETQYFGPGTRLLVL.

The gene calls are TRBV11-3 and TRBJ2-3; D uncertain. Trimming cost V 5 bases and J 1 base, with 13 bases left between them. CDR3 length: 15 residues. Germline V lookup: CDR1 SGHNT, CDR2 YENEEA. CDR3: CASSQGQLGTDTQYF. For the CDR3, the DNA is TGTGCCAGCAGCCAAGGGCAGTTGGGCACAGATACGCAGTATTTT.

The CDR3 sequence: CASTPGDTQYF. CDR3 nucleotide sequence: TGCGCCAGCACCCCCGGGGATACGCAGTATTTT. The rearrangement uses TRBV10-2 and TRBJ2-3; no clear D. V was trimmed by 7 bases and J by 6 bases, leaving 8 bases between them. The germline V gene has CDR1 WSHSY and CDR2 SAAADI. This CDR3 has 11 residues.

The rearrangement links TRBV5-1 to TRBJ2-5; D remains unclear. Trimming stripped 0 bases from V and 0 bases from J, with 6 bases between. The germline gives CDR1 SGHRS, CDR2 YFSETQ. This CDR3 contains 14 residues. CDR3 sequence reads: CASSLGQNQETQYF. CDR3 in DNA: TGCGCCAGCAGCTTGGGGCAGAACCAAGAGACCCAGTACTTC.

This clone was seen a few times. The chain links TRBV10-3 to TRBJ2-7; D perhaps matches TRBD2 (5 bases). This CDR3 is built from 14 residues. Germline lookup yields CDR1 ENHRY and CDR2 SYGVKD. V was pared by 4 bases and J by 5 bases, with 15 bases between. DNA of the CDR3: TGTGCCATCAGTGGTCATGGCGGGCTGGACGAGCAGTACTTC. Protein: CAISGHGGLDEQYF.

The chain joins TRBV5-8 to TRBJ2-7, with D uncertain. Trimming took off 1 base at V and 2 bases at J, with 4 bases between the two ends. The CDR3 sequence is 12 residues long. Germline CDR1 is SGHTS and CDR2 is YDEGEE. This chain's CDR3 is CASSLIPYEQYF. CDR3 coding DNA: TGTGCCAGCAGCTTGATCCCCTACGAGCAGTACTTC.

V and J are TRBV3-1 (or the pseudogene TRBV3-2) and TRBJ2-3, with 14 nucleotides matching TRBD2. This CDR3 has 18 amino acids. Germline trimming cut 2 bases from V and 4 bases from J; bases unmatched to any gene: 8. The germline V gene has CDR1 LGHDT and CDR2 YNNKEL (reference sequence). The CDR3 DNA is TGTGCCAGCAGCCAAAATCCCGGGACTAGCGGGAGTTCAGATACGCAGTATTTT. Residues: CASSQNPGTSGSSDTQYF.

The CDR3 protein is CSVEGLAGRYNEQFF. The CDR3 coding sequence is TGCAGCGTTGAAGGTCTAGCGGGAAGATACAATGAGCAGTTCTTC. The chain recombines TRBV29-1 with TRBJ2-1; TRBD2 matches 9 bases. This CDR3 contains 15 residues. Losses at the gene ends were 1 base for V and 4 bases for J; bases not matched to a gene: 5. Germline-derived CDR1 and CDR2 are SQVTM and ANQGSEA.

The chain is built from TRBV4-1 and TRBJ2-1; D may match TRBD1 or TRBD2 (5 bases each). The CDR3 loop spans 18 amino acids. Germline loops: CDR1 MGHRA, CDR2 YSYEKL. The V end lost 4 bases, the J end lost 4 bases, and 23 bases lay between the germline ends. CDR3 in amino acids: CASSLPWDGTLRYNEQFF. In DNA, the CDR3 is TGCGCCAGCAGCCTCCCGTGGGACGGAACACTCCGATACAATGAGCAGTTCTTC.

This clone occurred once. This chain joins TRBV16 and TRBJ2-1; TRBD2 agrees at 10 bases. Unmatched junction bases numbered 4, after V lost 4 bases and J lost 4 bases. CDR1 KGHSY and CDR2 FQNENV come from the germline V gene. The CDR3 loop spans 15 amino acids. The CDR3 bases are TGTGCCAGCAGCCGCAGGACTAGCGGATACAATGAGCAGTTCTTC. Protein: CASSRRTSGYNEQFF.

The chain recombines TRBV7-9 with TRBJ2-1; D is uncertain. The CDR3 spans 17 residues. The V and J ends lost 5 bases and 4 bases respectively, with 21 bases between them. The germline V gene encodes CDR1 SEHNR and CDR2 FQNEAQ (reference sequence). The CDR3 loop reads CASSPQTGLGIYNEQFF. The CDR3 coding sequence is TGTGCCAGCAGCCCCCAGACGGGCCTAGGGATATACAATGAGCAGTTCTTC.

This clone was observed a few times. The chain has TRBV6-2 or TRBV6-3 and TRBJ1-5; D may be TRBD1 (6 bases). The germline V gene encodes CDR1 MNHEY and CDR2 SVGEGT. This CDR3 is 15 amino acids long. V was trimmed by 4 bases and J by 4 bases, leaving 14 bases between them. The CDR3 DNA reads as TGTGCCAGCAGTTTGGGGATAGGACAGAATCAGCCCCAGCATTTT. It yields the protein CASSLGIGQNQPQHF.

CDR3 nucleotides: TGTGCCAGCAGTTGGGCAGGGTTGGATCAGCCCCAGCATTTT. Amino acid sequence: CASSWAGLDQPQHF. The chain has TRBV28 and TRBJ1-5; D perhaps matches TRBD1 (5 bases). Trimming removed 4 bases from V and 5 bases from J, with 12 bases in between. The CDR3 has 14 amino acids. Germline loops: CDR1 MDHEN, CDR2 SYDVKM.

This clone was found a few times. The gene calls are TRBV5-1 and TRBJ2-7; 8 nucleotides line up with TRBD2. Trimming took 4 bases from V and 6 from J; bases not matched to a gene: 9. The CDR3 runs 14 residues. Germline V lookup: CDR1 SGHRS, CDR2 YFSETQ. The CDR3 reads CASSVLAGEGEQYF. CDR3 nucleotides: TGCGCCAGCAGCGTGCTAGCGGGTGAGGGCGAGCAGTACTTC.

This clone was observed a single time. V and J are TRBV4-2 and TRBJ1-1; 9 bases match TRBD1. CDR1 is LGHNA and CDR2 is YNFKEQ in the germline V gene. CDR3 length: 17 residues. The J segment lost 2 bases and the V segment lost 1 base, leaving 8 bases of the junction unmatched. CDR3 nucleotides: TGTGCCAGCAGCCAAGGGGACAGGGCGGAAGGAAACACTGAAGCTTTCTTT. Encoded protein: CASSQGDRAEGNTEAFF.

CDR3 sequence (DNA): TGTGCCAGCAGCCTAAGGGGGTTAGCGGGAGTAAAATCAGATACGCAGTATTTT. Amino acids: CASSLRGLAGVKSDTQYF. This sequence joins TRBV2 and TRBJ2-3, with 9 nucleotides matching TRBD2. The germline CDR1 and CDR2 sequences are SNHLY and FYNNEI. V lost 6 bases to trimming and J lost 4 bases; unmatched junction nucleotides: 17. The CDR3 is 18 amino acids.

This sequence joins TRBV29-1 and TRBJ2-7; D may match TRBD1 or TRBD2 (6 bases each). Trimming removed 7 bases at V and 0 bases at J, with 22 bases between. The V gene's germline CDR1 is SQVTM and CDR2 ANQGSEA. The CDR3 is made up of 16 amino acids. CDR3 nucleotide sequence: TGCAGCGCCGGAGATTGGGGGGCAAATTCCTCCTACGAGCAGTACTTC. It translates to CSAGDWGANSSYEQYF.

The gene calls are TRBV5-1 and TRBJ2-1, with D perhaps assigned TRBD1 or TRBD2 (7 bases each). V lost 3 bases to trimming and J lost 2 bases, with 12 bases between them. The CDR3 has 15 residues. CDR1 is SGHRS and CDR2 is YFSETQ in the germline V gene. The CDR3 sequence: CASSSRGGAYNEQFF. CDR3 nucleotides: TGCGCCAGCAGCTCCAGGGGGGGGGCCTACAATGAGCAGTTCTTC.

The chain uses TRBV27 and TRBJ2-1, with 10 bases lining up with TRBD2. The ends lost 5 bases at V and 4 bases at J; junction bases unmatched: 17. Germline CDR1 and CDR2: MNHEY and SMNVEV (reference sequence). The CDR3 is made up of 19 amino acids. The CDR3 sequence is CASSPSLAGVRGSYNEQFF. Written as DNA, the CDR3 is TGTGCCAGCAGTCCATCTCTAGCGGGAGTTAGGGGTTCTTACAATGAGCAGTTCTTC.

The CDR3 nucleotides are TGTGCCACCAGTGACAGAGGGAGCGGTGAGCATACGCAGTATTTT. Protein product: CATSDRGSGEHTQYF. The chain employs TRBV24-1 and TRBJ2-3, with D perhaps TRBD2 (5 bases). Germline CDR1 KGHDR, CDR2 SFDVKD. The CDR3 spans 15 residues. The V end was cut by 4 bases, the J end by 7 bases, with 17 bases between.

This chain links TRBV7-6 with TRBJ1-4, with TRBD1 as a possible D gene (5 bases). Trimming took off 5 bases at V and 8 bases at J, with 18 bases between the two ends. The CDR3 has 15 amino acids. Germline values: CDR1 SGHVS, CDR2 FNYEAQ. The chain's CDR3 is CASSLGERGREKLFF. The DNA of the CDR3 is TGTGCCAGCAGCCTGGGCGAGAGGGGACGGGAAAAACTGTTTTTT.